This T cell receptor beta chain was identified during a study of cytomegalovirus exposure and HLA in healthy donors. Notes on the study in general: With later analysis, a missense DCLRE1C variant became linked to TCR beta V- and J-gene trimming. The later analysis indicated that the majority of CMV-associated TCR beta chains appeared HLA-restricted. Researchers counted around 170 TCR beta chains as cytomegalovirus-associated.

The germline gives CDR1 MGHRA, CDR2 YSYEKL. This CDR3 has 14 residues. The V and J ends lost 4 bases and 2 bases respectively, with 9 bases between them. PCR primers comprised 60 Vbeta and 13 Jbeta primers. Clones were sequenced by immunoSEQ multiplex PCR, and TCRdb holds only the in-frame ones, with some missing. The table includes about 100,000 clones, around 77% detected once. Note on this clone: Its cognate antigen is unknown.

The donors were healthy bone marrow donors. The sequenced sample consisted of PBMCs. The V gene is TRBV4-1, the J gene TRBJ2-4, with a tentative D call TRBD1 (5 bases). This clonotype was sampled from a woman aged 60-75 years in good health and CMV-seropositive. CDR3 nucleotide sequence: TGCGCCAGCAGCCCCAGGACACCCAAAAACATTCAGTACTTC. Protein: CASSPRTPKNIQYF.